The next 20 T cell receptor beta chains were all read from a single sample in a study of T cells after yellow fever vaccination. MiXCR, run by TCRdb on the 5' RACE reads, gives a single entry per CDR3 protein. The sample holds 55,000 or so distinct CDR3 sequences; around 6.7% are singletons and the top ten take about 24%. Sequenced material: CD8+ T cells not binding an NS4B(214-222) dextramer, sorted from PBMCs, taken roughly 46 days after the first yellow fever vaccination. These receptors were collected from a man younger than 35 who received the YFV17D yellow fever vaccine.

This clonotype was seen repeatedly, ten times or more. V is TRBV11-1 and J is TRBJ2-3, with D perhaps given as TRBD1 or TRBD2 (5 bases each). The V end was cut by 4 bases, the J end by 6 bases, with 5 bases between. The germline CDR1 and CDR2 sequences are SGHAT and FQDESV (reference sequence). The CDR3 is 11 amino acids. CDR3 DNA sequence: TGTGCCAGCAGCTGGGGGGATACGCAGTATTTT. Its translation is CASSWGDTQYF.

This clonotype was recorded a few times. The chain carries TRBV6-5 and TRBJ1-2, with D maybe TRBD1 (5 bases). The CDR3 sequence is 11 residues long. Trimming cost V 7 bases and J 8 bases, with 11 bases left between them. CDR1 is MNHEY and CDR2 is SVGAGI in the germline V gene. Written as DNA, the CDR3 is TGTGCCAGCAATGGAGGGGACGGCTACACCTTC. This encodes CASNGGDGYTF.

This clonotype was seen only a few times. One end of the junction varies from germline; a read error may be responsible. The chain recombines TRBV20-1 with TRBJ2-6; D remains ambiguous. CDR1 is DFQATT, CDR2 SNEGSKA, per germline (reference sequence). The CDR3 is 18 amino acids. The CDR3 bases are TGCTGTGCTAGAGAAAGACTTCTTCCGAGCTCTGGGGCCAACGTCCTGACTTTC. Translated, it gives CCARERLLPSSGANVLTF.

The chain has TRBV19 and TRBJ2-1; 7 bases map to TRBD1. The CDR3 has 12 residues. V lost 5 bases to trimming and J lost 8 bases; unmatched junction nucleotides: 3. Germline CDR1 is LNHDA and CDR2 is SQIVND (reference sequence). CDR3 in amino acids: CASSLQGYEQFF. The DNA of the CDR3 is TGTGCCAGTAGTTTACAGGGGTATGAGCAGTTCTTC.

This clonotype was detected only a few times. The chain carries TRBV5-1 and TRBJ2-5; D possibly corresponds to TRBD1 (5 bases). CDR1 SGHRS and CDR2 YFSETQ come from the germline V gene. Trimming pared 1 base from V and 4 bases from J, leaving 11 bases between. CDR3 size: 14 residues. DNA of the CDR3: TGCGCCAGCAGCTTGTTGGGGCCGCGAGAGACCCAGTACTTC. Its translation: CASSLLGPRETQYF.

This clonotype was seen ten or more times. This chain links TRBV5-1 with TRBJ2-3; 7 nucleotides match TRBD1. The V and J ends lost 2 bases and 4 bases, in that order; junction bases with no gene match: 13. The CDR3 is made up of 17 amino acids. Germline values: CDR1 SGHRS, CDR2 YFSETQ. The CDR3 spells CASSFSWGTEAPDTQYF. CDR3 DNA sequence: TGCGCCAGCAGCTTTTCTTGGGGGACAGAGGCCCCAGATACGCAGTATTTT.

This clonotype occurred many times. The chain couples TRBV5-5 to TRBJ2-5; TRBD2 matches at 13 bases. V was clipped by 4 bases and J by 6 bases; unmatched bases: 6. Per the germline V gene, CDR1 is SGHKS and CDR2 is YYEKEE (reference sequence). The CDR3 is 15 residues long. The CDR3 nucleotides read TGTGCCAGCAGCCCTACTAGCGGGGGGGCAAAGACCCAGTACTTC. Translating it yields CASSPTSGGAKTQYF.

CDR3 coding DNA: TGTGCCAGCAGTTGGACCGGGACAGGGTCCCCCCTCCACTTT. Translated: CASSWTGTGSPLHF. V gene TRBV12-3 or TRBV12-4 combines with J gene TRBJ1-6, with 9 nucleotides matching TRBD1. With V trimmed by 4 bases and J by 13 bases, 8 bases remained unmatched. There are 14 residues in the CDR3.

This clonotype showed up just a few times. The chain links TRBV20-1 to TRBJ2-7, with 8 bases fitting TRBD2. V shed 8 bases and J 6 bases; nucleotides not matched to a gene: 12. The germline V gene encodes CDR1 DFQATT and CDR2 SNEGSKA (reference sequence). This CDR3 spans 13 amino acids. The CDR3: CSTRPGRGSEQYV. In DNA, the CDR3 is TGCAGTACCAGACCCGGGAGGGGCAGCGAGCAGTACGTC.

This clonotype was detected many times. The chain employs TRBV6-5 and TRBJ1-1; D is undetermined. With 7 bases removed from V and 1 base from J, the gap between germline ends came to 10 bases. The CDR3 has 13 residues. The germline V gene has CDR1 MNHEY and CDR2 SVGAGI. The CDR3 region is CASKIGANTEAFF. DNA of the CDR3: TGTGCCAGCAAGATCGGAGCGAACACTGAAGCTTTCTTT.

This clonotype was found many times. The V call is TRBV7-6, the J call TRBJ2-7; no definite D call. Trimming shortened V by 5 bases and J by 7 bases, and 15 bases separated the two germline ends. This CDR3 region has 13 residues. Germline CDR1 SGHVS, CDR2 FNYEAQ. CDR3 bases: TGTGCCAGCAGCCCCGGGCCAAACGGGGAGCAGTACGTC. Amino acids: CASSPGPNGEQYV.

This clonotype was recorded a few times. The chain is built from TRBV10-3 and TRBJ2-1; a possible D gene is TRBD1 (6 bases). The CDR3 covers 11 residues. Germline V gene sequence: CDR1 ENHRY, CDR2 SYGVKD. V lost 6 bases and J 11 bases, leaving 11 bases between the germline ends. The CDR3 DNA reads TGTGCCATCAGCCAGGACAGAAAGCAGTTCTTC. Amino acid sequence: CAISQDRKQFF.

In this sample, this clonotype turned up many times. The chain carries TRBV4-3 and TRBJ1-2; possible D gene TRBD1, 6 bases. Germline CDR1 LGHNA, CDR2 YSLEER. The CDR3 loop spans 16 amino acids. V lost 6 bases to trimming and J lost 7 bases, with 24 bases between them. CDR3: CASSQSLRGQTVGYTF. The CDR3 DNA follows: TGCGCCAGCAGTCAAAGTCTGCGGGGGCAGACTGTTGGCTACACCTTC.

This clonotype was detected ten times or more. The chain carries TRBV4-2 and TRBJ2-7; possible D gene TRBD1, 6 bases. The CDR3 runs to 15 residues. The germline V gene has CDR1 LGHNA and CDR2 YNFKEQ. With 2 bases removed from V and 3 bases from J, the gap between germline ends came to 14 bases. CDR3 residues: CASSQQTGTNYEQYF. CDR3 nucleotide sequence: TGTGCCAGCAGCCAACAGACCGGGACAAACTACGAGCAGTACTTC.

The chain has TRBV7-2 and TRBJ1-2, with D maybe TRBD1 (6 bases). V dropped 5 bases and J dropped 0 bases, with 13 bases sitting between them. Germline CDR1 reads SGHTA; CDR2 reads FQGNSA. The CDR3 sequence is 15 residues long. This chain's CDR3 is CASSGGAQANYGYTF. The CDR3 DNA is TGTGCCAGCAGCGGGGGGGCGCAAGCTAACTATGGCTACACCTTC.

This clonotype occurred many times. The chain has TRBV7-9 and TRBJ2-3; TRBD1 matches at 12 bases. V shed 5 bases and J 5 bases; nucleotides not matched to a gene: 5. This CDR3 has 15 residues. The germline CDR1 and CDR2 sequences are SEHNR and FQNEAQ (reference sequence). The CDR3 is CASSAGTGGKDTQYF. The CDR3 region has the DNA TGTGCCAGCAGCGCCGGGACAGGGGGCAAAGATACGCAGTATTTT.

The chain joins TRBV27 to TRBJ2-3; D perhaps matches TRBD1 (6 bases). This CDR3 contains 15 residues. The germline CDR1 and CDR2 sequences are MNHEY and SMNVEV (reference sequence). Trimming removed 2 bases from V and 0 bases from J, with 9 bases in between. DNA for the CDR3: TGTGCCAGCAGTTTAGTGGGGGCTAGCACAGATACGCAGTATTTT. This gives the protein CASSLVGASTDTQYF.

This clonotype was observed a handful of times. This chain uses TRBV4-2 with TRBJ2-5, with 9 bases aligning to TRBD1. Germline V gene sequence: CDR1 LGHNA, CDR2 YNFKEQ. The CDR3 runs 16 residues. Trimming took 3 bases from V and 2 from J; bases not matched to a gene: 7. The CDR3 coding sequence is TGTGCCAGCAGCCAGGAGGGACAGGGTTCACAAGAGACCCAGTACTTC. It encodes CASSQEGQGSQETQYF.

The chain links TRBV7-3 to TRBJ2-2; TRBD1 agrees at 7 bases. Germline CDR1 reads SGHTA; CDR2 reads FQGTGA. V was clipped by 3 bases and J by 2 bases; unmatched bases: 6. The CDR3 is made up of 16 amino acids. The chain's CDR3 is CASSFAGTDNTGELFF. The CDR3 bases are TGTGCCAGCAGCTTCGCCGGGACAGATAACACCGGGGAGCTGTTTTTT. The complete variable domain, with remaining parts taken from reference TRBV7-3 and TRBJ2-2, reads GAGVSQTPSNKVTEKGKYVELRCDPISGHTALYWYRQSLGQGPEFLIYFQGTGAADDSGLPNDRFFAVRPEGSVSTLKIQRTERGDSAVYLCASSFAGTDNTGELFFGEGSRLTVL.

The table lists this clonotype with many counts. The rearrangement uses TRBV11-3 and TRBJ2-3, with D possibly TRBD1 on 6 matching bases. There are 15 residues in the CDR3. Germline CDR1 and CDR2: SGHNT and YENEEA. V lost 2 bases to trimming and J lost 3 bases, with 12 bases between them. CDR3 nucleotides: TGTGCCAGCAGCTTAATGGCAGGGGTGACAGATACGCAGTATTTT. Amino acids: CASSLMAGVTDTQYF.